Listed below are T cell receptor beta chains from one sample, sequenced in a study of T-cell memory formation after mild COVID-19. MiXCR, run by TCRdb on the 5' RACE reads, gives a single entry per CDR3 protein. The sample lists some 340,000 distinct CDR3 sequences, 13% occurring once. The sample taken for sequencing was PBMCs or a T cell subset sorted from them (not recorded which). The source is a man between 18 and 29 years old who had mild COVID-19 (a few samples of this study predate the infection). Cell type and time point are not known. The CDR3 runs from the conserved cysteine through the conserved F or W. Each record gives: J gene, D gene, CDR3 length, clone size, V gene, CDR3 protein, CDR3 DNA. D genes are given only for firm matches. Rows give clone size only sometimes, using once, few, many, or a class for an expanded clone.

j_gene: TRBJ1-1
d_gene: -
len: 15
abundance: -
v_gene: TRBV7-9
CDR3aa: CASSFLRDEGGGAFF
CDR3nt: TGTGCCAGCAGCTTCCTCAGGGACGAGGGTGGAGGAGCTTTCTTT

j_gene: TRBJ2-7
d_gene: -
len: 14
abundance: few
v_gene: TRBV4-1
CDR3aa: CASSQERSTYEQYF
CDR3nt: TGCGCCAGCAGCCAAGAGCGCAGCACCTACGAGCAGTACTTC

j_gene: TRBJ2-3
d_gene: TRBD2
len: 17
abundance: few
v_gene: TRBV20-1
CDR3aa: CSARSIWLAGGPGTQYF
CDR3nt: TGCAGTGCTAGGTCAATTTGGCTAGCGGGGGGGCCCGGTACGCAGTATTTT

j_gene: TRBJ1-2
d_gene: TRBD1
len: 15
abundance: -
v_gene: TRBV7-2
CDR3aa: CASSLAPGTGGGYTF
CDR3nt: TGTGCCAGCAGCTTAGCCCCCGGGACAGGGGGAGGCTACACCTTC

j_gene: TRBJ1-1
d_gene: -
len: 17
abundance: -
v_gene: TRBV12-3/TRBV12-4
CDR3aa: CASSQDSRTALNTEAFF
CDR3nt: TGTGCCAGCAGTCAAGACTCGCGGACAGCCCTGAACACTGAAGCTTTCTTT

j_gene: TRBJ2-3
d_gene: TRBD2
len: 15
abundance: -
v_gene: TRBV2
CDR3aa: CASIPGEGGPDTQYF
CDR3nt: TGTGCCAGCATCCCGGGGGAGGGAGGGCCAGATACGCAGTATTTT

j_gene: TRBJ1-4
d_gene: -
len: 14
abundance: -
v_gene: TRBV7-2
CDR3aa: CASSLEYSNEKLFF
CDR3nt: TGTGCCAGCAGCTTAGAGTATTCTAATGAAAAACTGTTTTTT

j_gene: TRBJ2-2
d_gene: -
len: 15
abundance: -
v_gene: TRBV20-1
CDR3aa: CSAPMPRANTGELFF
CDR3nt: TGCAGTGCCCCTATGCCTCGCGCGAACACCGGGGAGCTGTTTTTT

j_gene: TRBJ1-4
d_gene: -
len: 11
abundance: -
v_gene: TRBV29-1
CDR3aa: CSGASGEKLFF
CDR3nt: TGCAGCGGCGCTAGCGGGGAAAAACTGTTTTTT

j_gene: TRBJ2-1
d_gene: TRBD1
len: 15
abundance: many
v_gene: TRBV12-3/TRBV12-4
CDR3aa: CASSLAWTGYNEQFF
CDR3nt: TGTGCCAGCAGTTTAGCGTGGACAGGGTACAATGAGCAGTTCTTC

j_gene: TRBJ2-7
d_gene: -
len: 11
abundance: few
v_gene: TRBV7-2
CDR3aa: CASIRGYEQYF
CDR3nt: TGTGCCAGCATCCGGGGGTACGAGCAGTACTTC

j_gene: TRBJ2-1
d_gene: TRBD2
len: 14
abundance: few
v_gene: TRBV11-2
CDR3aa: CASIIAGGLGEQFF
CDR3nt: TGTGCCAGCATCATAGCGGGGGGGCTGGGTGAGCAGTTCTTC

j_gene: TRBJ2-1
d_gene: -
len: 15
abundance: few
v_gene: TRBV6-4
CDR3aa: CASSVRSGPEDEQFF
CDR3nt: TGTGCCAGCAGTGTCCGGAGCGGCCCGGAGGATGAGCAGTTCTTC

j_gene: TRBJ1-1
d_gene: -
len: 15
abundance: -
v_gene: TRBV5-1
CDR3aa: CASSLAQDRDTEAFF
CDR3nt: TGCGCCAGCAGCTTGGCCCAGGATCGGGACACTGAAGCTTTCTTT

j_gene: TRBJ2-7
d_gene: TRBD2
len: 14
abundance: few
v_gene: TRBV7-6
CDR3aa: CASSLGGGIDEQYF
CDR3nt: TGTGCCAGCAGCTTAGGGGGGGGAATCGACGAGCAGTACTTC

j_gene: TRBJ2-4
d_gene: -
len: 14
abundance: -
v_gene: TRBV2
CDR3aa: CASSDEGAKNIQYF
CDR3nt: TGTGCCAGCAGTGATGAGGGAGCCAAAAACATTCAGTACTTC

j_gene: TRBJ2-3
d_gene: TRBD2
len: 15
abundance: -
v_gene: TRBV5-1
CDR3aa: CASSPRLAQQDTQYF
CDR3nt: TGCGCCAGCAGTCCTAGACTAGCGCAACAAGATACGCAGTATTTT

j_gene: TRBJ2-7
d_gene: TRBD1
len: 14
abundance: few
v_gene: TRBV5-1
CDR3aa: CASSPQGYEYEQYF
CDR3nt: TGCGCCAGCAGCCCACAGGGGTATGAGTACGAGCAGTACTTC

j_gene: TRBJ1-1
d_gene: -
len: 15
abundance: -
v_gene: TRBV3-1
CDR3aa: CASTPLPGRNTEAFF
CDR3nt: TGTGCCAGCACCCCACTTCCCGGCAGGAACACTGAAGCTTTCTTT

j_gene: TRBJ2-5
d_gene: TRBD1
len: 17
abundance: few
v_gene: TRBV7-9
CDR3aa: CASSLAGGSPMEETQYF
CDR3nt: TGTGCCAGCAGCTTAGCAGGGGGCTCGCCGATGGAAGAGACCCAGTACTTC

j_gene: TRBJ2-3
d_gene: TRBD2
len: 15
abundance: many
v_gene: TRBV20-1
CDR3aa: CSAADSGGAGDTQYF
CDR3nt: TGCAGTGCTGCAGACAGCGGGGGGGCGGGAGATACGCAGTATTTT

j_gene: TRBJ2-3
d_gene: -
len: 14
abundance: -
v_gene: TRBV18
CDR3aa: CASSPSGKTDTQYF
CDR3nt: TGTGCCAGCTCACCATCAGGGAAGACAGATACGCAGTATTTT

j_gene: TRBJ2-3
d_gene: TRBD2
len: 15
abundance: -
v_gene: TRBV7-3
CDR3aa: CASSRGGGGYDTQYF
CDR3nt: TGTGCCAGCAGCCGAGGAGGCGGGGGGTATGATACGCAGTATTTT

j_gene: TRBJ1-5
d_gene: TRBD1
len: 15
abundance: once
v_gene: TRBV6-2/TRBV6-3
CDR3aa: CASSPVRGLGQPQHF
CDR3nt: TGTGCCAGCAGTCCGGTCAGGGGGCTGGGGCAGCCCCAGCATTTT

j_gene: TRBJ1-2
d_gene: -
len: 14
abundance: -
v_gene: TRBV27
CDR3aa: CASREESFFHGYTF
CDR3nt: TGTGCCAGCAGGGAGGAGAGCTTCTTCCATGGCTACACCTTC

j_gene: TRBJ1-4
d_gene: -
len: 15
abundance: many
v_gene: TRBV15
CDR3aa: CATSREGGLNEKLFF
CDR3nt: TGTGCCACCAGCAGAGAGGGCGGACTGAATGAAAAACTGTTTTTT

j_gene: TRBJ1-3
d_gene: -
len: 15
abundance: few
v_gene: TRBV7-2
CDR3aa: CASSLSERGGNTIYF
CDR3nt: TGTGCCAGCAGCTTATCGGAAAGGGGTGGAAACACCATATATTTT

j_gene: TRBJ2-1
d_gene: TRBD1
len: 15
abundance: few
v_gene: TRBV6-5
CDR3aa: CASRPGQGALNEQFF
CDR3nt: TGTGCCAGCAGGCCGGGACAGGGGGCCCTGAATGAGCAGTTCTTC

j_gene: TRBJ2-5
d_gene: TRBD2
len: 15
abundance: -
v_gene: TRBV7-2
CDR3aa: CASSRQRGDQETQYF
CDR3nt: TGTGCCAGCAGTCGCCAGCGGGGCGACCAAGAGACCCAGTACTTC

j_gene: TRBJ2-3
d_gene: -
len: 14
abundance: many
v_gene: TRBV5-1
CDR3aa: CASKHGQGGDTQYF
CDR3nt: TGCGCCAGCAAGCACGGGCAGGGGGGAGATACGCAGTATTTT

j_gene: TRBJ2-5
d_gene: -
len: 14
abundance: few
v_gene: TRBV25-1
CDR3aa: CASSDRRAGETQYF
CDR3nt: TGTGCCAGCAGTGACCGCAGGGCTGGGGAGACCCAGTACTTC

j_gene: TRBJ2-1
d_gene: -
len: 13
abundance: -
v_gene: TRBV3-1
CDR3aa: CASSQGPGGEQFF
CDR3nt: TGTGCCAGCAGCCAAGGACCGGGCGGGGAGCAGTTCTTC

j_gene: TRBJ1-1
d_gene: -
len: 12
abundance: -
v_gene: TRBV14
CDR3aa: CASSPTGFEAFF
CDR3nt: TGTGCCAGCAGCCCGACGGGGTTTGAAGCTTTCTTT

j_gene: TRBJ2-7
d_gene: -
len: 14
abundance: many
v_gene: TRBV27
CDR3aa: CASSLGSRAYEQYF
CDR3nt: TGTGCCAGCAGTTTAGGTAGCCGGGCCTACGAGCAGTACTTC

j_gene: TRBJ1-3
d_gene: -
len: 15
abundance: -
v_gene: TRBV4-1
CDR3aa: CASSPSGQSGNTIYF
CDR3nt: TGCGCCAGCAGCCCTAGCGGACAGTCGGGAAACACCATATATTTT

j_gene: TRBJ1-2
d_gene: -
len: 14
abundance: -
v_gene: TRBV6-5
CDR3aa: CASSLSTANYGYTF
CDR3nt: TGTGCCAGCAGTTTGTCGACAGCTAACTATGGCTACACCTTC

j_gene: TRBJ2-2
d_gene: TRBD1
len: 12
abundance: -
v_gene: TRBV29-1
CDR3aa: CSVRGPVGELFF
CDR3nt: TGCAGCGTTAGGGGGCCCGTCGGGGAGCTGTTTTTT

j_gene: TRBJ2-7
d_gene: -
len: 13
abundance: few
v_gene: TRBV5-1
CDR3aa: CASSFLGSYEQYF
CDR3nt: TGCGCCAGCAGCTTTCTGGGCTCCTACGAGCAGTACTTC

j_gene: TRBJ2-3
d_gene: TRBD2
len: 18
abundance: -
v_gene: TRBV7-2
CDR3aa: CASSLELAGPPSTDTQYF
CDR3nt: TGTGCCAGCAGCTTAGAGCTAGCGGGGCCGCCTAGCACAGATACGCAGTATTTT

j_gene: TRBJ2-3
d_gene: -
len: 15
abundance: -
v_gene: TRBV5-8
CDR3aa: CASSLQVLHTDTQYF
CDR3nt: TGTGCCAGCAGCTTGCAGGTACTCCACACAGATACGCAGTATTTT

j_gene: TRBJ1-2
d_gene: -
len: 14
abundance: many
v_gene: TRBV10-2
CDR3aa: CASSESWPTGGYTF
CDR3nt: TGCGCCAGCAGTGAGTCATGGCCCACCGGGGGCTACACCTTC

j_gene: TRBJ1-6
d_gene: -
len: 13
abundance: few
v_gene: TRBV13
CDR3aa: CASKLRGNSPLHF
CDR3nt: TGTGCCAGCAAACTCAGGGGAAATTCACCCCTCCACTTT

j_gene: TRBJ2-3
d_gene: TRBD2
len: 16
abundance: few
v_gene: TRBV7-9
CDR3aa: CASSPRLAGGPDTQYF
CDR3nt: TGTGCCAGCAGCCCGCGCCTAGCGGGGGGCCCGGATACGCAGTATTTT

j_gene: TRBJ1-5
d_gene: TRBD1
len: 15
abundance: -
v_gene: TRBV5-1
CDR3aa: CASSSGQGLGQPQHF
CDR3nt: TGCGCCAGCAGCTCAGGACAGGGGCTTGGGCAGCCCCAGCATTTT

j_gene: TRBJ2-1
d_gene: TRBD2
len: 12
abundance: -
v_gene: TRBV20-1
CDR3aa: CSARGGGVEQFF
CDR3nt: TGCAGTGCTAGAGGGGGAGGGGTGGAGCAGTTCTTC

j_gene: TRBJ2-5
d_gene: TRBD2
len: 16
abundance: -
v_gene: TRBV7-2
CDR3aa: CASSGRLAGLQETQYF
CDR3nt: TGTGCCAGCAGCGGTCGACTAGCGGGGTTACAAGAGACCCAGTACTTC

j_gene: TRBJ2-3
d_gene: -
len: 15
abundance: few
v_gene: TRBV7-2
CDR3aa: CASSLVGGGGDTQYF
CDR3nt: TGTGCCAGCAGCCTTGTTGGAGGGGGCGGAGATACGCAGTATTTT

j_gene: TRBJ2-5
d_gene: TRBD1
len: 19
abundance: few
v_gene: TRBV6-2/TRBV6-3
CDR3aa: CASSPPLLYRDRAQETQYF
CDR3nt: TGTGCCAGCAGCCCGCCGTTGTTGTACCGGGACAGGGCACAAGAGACCCAGTACTTC

j_gene: TRBJ2-3
d_gene: -
len: 14
abundance: many
v_gene: TRBV20-1
CDR3aa: CSASWGGSADTQYF
CDR3nt: TGCAGTGCTAGCTGGGGGGGCTCAGCCGATACGCAGTATTTT

j_gene: TRBJ2-7
d_gene: TRBD1
len: 13
abundance: many
v_gene: TRBV5-1
CDR3aa: CASSYDRENEQYF
CDR3nt: TGCGCCAGCAGCTATGACAGGGAAAACGAGCAGTACTTC

j_gene: TRBJ2-3
d_gene: TRBD2
len: 17
abundance: many
v_gene: TRBV5-1
CDR3aa: CASSSRLSGGVTDTQYF
CDR3nt: TGCGCCAGCAGCTCTCGACTTAGCGGGGGGGTTACAGATACGCAGTATTTT

j_gene: TRBJ2-5
d_gene: TRBD2
len: 13
abundance: -
v_gene: TRBV24-1
CDR3aa: CATSAPGGETQYF
CDR3nt: TGTGCCACCAGTGCCCCGGGAGGAGAGACCCAGTACTTC

j_gene: TRBJ2-1
d_gene: -
len: 16
abundance: many
v_gene: TRBV7-9
CDR3aa: CASSPPVTVSYNEQFF
CDR3nt: TGTGCCAGCAGCCCTCCTGTGACAGTCTCCTACAATGAGCAGTTCTTC